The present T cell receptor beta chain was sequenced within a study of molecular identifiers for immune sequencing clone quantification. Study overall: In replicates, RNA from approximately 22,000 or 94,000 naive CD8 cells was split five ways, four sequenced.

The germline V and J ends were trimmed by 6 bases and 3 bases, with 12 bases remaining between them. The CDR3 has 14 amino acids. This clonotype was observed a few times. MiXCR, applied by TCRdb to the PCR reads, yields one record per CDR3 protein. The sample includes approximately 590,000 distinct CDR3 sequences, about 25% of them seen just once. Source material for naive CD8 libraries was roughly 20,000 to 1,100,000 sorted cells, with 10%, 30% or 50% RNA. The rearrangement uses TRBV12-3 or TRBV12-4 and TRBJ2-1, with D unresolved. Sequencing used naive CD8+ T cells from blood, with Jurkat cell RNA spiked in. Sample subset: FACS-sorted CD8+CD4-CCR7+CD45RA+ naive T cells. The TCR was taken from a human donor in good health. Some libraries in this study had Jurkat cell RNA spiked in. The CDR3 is CASSPDSIYNEQFF. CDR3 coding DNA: TGTGCCAGCAGCCCAGACTCGATCTACAATGAGCAGTTCTTC.